This TCR beta chain was obtained from a study of T cell responses to AZD1222 COVID-19 vaccine. The CDR3 covers 16 residues. Germline V CDR1 and CDR2: SGHDN, FVKESK. V lost 2 bases and J lost 4; bases outside the gene matches: 8. The protocol was immunoSEQ multiplex PCR, while the TCRdb copy is restricted to in-frame clones and leaves out a portion. The top ten hold 4.5% of the sample, which has about 94,000 clones, about 85% seen once. This TCR derives from an adult who received the AZD1222 COVID-19 vaccine. This rearrangement joins TRBV14 to TRBJ2-7; TRBD1 matches 10 bases. Sample: peripheral blood, taken 28 days after the second AZD1222 dose. The CDR3 coding sequence is TGTGCCAGCAGCCAATTCCGGGACAGGGGAAAATACGAGCAGTACTTC. It specifies CASSQFRDRGKYEQYF.